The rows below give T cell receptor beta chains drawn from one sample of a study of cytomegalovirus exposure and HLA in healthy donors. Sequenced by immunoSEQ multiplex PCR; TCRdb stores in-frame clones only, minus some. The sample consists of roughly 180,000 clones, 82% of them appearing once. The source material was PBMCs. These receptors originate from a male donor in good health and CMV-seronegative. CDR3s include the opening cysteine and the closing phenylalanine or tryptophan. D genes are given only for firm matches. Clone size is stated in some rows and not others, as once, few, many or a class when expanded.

CDR3aa: CASSVTGAELKAFF; CDR3nt: TGTGCCAGCAGTGTAACAGGGGCAGAGTTGAAAGCTTTCTTT; d_gene: TRBD1; j_gene: TRBJ1-1; abundance: NA; v_gene: TRBV28
CDR3aa: CASSLERIGRSSYNSPLHF; CDR3nt: TGTGCCAGCAGCTTAGAGCGCATCGGGAGAAGCTCCTATAATTCACCCCTCCACTTT; d_gene: NA; j_gene: TRBJ1-6; abundance: NA; v_gene: TRBV7-8
CDR3aa: CASSSVWGGWGEAFF; CDR3nt: TGTGCCAGCAGCTCCGTGTGGGGAGGCTGGGGTGAAGCTTTCTTT; d_gene: NA; j_gene: TRBJ1-1; abundance: few; v_gene: TRBV5-8
CDR3aa: CASSEIYSPYEQYF; CDR3nt: TGCGCCAGCAGTGAGATTTACAGCCCCTACGAGCAGTACTTC; d_gene: NA; j_gene: TRBJ2-7; abundance: NA; v_gene: TRBV10-1
CDR3aa: CASRPWDRGNEKLFF; CDR3nt: TGTGCCAGTAGGCCTTGGGACAGGGGAAATGAAAAACTGTTTTTT; d_gene: TRBD1; j_gene: TRBJ1-4; abundance: NA; v_gene: TRBV19
CDR3aa: CSSSQHAGQYNQPQHF; CDR3nt: TGTTCCAGCAGCCAGCACGCCGGACAGTACAATCAGCCCCAGCATTTT; d_gene: NA; j_gene: TRBJ1-5; abundance: NA; v_gene: TRBV7-9
CDR3aa: CASSHTSEHSYNEQFF; CDR3nt: TGTGCCAGCAGCCACACTAGCGAGCACTCCTACAATGAGCAGTTCTTC; d_gene: TRBD2; j_gene: TRBJ2-1; abundance: NA; v_gene: TRBV5-6
CDR3aa: CASSLVTDGYTF; CDR3nt: TGTGCCAGCAGCTTGGTGACAGATGGCTACACCTTC; d_gene: NA; j_gene: TRBJ1-2; abundance: NA; v_gene: TRBV5-6
CDR3aa: CASSLGGHYGYTF; CDR3nt: TGTGCCAGCAGTTTGGGCGGGCACTATGGCTACACCTTC; d_gene: NA; j_gene: TRBJ1-2; abundance: NA; v_gene: TRBV27
CDR3aa: CASSNTGETQYF; CDR3nt: TGTGCCAGCAGTAATACGGGGGAGACCCAGTACTTC; d_gene: NA; j_gene: TRBJ2-5; abundance: NA; v_gene: TRBV6-1
CDR3aa: CASSSGQRRGYTF; CDR3nt: TGTGCCAGCAGCTCCGGACAGCGGCGAGGCTACACCTTC; d_gene: NA; j_gene: TRBJ1-2; abundance: once; v_gene: TRBV7-3
CDR3aa: CASRTGQANYGYTF; CDR3nt: TGTGCCAGCAGGACAGGGCAAGCTAACTATGGCTACACCTTC; d_gene: TRBD1; j_gene: TRBJ1-2; abundance: NA; v_gene: TRBV6-5
CDR3aa: CASSPNRVEQYF; CDR3nt: TGTGCCAGCTCACCGAACAGGGTCGAGCAGTACTTC; d_gene: NA; j_gene: TRBJ2-7; abundance: once; v_gene: TRBV18
CDR3aa: CASSRGTEKNIQYF; CDR3nt: TGTGCCAGCAGCCGTGGGACAGAAAAAAACATTCAGTACTTC; d_gene: TRBD1; j_gene: TRBJ2-4; abundance: NA; v_gene: TRBV5-6
CDR3aa: CASSGGGTSGGAYNEQFF; CDR3nt: TGCGCCAGCAGCGGCGGCGGGACTAGCGGGGGGGCCTACAATGAGCAGTTCTTC; d_gene: TRBD2; j_gene: TRBJ2-1; abundance: NA; v_gene: TRBV5-1
CDR3aa: CASSVQGSIEKLFF; CDR3nt: TGTGCCAGCAGTGTTCAGGGGTCGATTGAAAAACTGTTTTTT; d_gene: NA; j_gene: TRBJ1-4; abundance: NA; v_gene: TRBV6-1
CDR3aa: CASSPIRESNYGYTF; CDR3nt: TGTGCCAGCTCACCGATTCGAGAAAGCAACTATGGCTACACCTTC; d_gene: NA; j_gene: TRBJ1-2; abundance: NA; v_gene: TRBV18
CDR3aa: CASSPLTSGSYEQYF; CDR3nt: TGTGCCAGCTCACCGCTAACTAGCGGGAGCTACGAGCAGTACTTC; d_gene: TRBD2; j_gene: TRBJ2-7; abundance: NA; v_gene: TRBV18
CDR3aa: CASSDQNKTDLSNQPQHF; CDR3nt: TGTGCCAGCAGTGACCAGAACAAGACAGATCTTAGCAATCAGCCCCAGCATTTT; d_gene: NA; j_gene: TRBJ1-5; abundance: NA; v_gene: TRBV6-4
CDR3aa: CASSLAVAGGSNEQFF; CDR3nt: TGCGCCAGCAGCTTGGCGGTGGCGGGGGGTTCCAATGAGCAGTTCTTC; d_gene: TRBD2; j_gene: TRBJ2-1; abundance: NA; v_gene: TRBV5-1
CDR3aa: CASSPRTPTSYNEQFF; CDR3nt: TGTGCCAGCAGCCCGAGGACACCGACCTCCTACAATGAGCAGTTCTTC; d_gene: NA; j_gene: TRBJ2-1; abundance: NA; v_gene: TRBV7-9
CDR3aa: CASSLYDTAADYGYTF; CDR3nt: TGTGCCAGCAGTTTATACGACACCGCAGCGGACTATGGCTACACCTTC; d_gene: NA; j_gene: TRBJ1-2; abundance: NA; v_gene: TRBV28
CDR3aa: CASGLGTDVETQYF; CDR3nt: TGTGCTAGTGGTTTGGGGACAGATGTGGAGACCCAGTACTTC; d_gene: NA; j_gene: TRBJ2-5; abundance: NA; v_gene: TRBV12-5
CDR3aa: CASSFQAMNTEAFF; CDR3nt: TGTGCCAGCAGCTTCCAGGCGATGAACACTGAAGCTTTCTTT; d_gene: NA; j_gene: TRBJ1-1; abundance: NA; v_gene: TRBV5-6
CDR3aa: CASSLRGGSNTEAFF; CDR3nt: TGTGCCAGCAGCTTACGAGGGGGATCAAACACTGAAGCTTTCTTT; d_gene: NA; j_gene: TRBJ1-1; abundance: NA; v_gene: TRBV11-1
CDR3aa: CASRVTGANYGYTF; CDR3nt: TGTGCCAGTCGGGTCACAGGGGCTAACTATGGCTACACCTTC; d_gene: TRBD1; j_gene: TRBJ1-2; abundance: NA; v_gene: TRBV19
CDR3aa: CASRPGGLSGETQYF; CDR3nt: TGTGCCAGCAGGCCCGGGGGTTTAAGCGGCGAGACCCAGTACTTC; d_gene: NA; j_gene: TRBJ2-5; abundance: NA; v_gene: TRBV5-4
CDR3aa: CASSYAINQPQHF; CDR3nt: TGTGCCAGCAGTTACGCTATAAATCAGCCCCAGCATTTT; d_gene: NA; j_gene: TRBJ1-5; abundance: NA; v_gene: TRBV6-5
CDR3aa: CASSYSRTPNEQFF; CDR3nt: TGTGCCAGCAGTTACAGTAGAACTCCCAATGAGCAGTTCTTC; d_gene: NA; j_gene: TRBJ2-1; abundance: NA; v_gene: TRBV6-5
CDR3aa: CASSPAGTRKFF; CDR3nt: TGTGCCAGCAGCCCGGCCGGGACTAGAAAGTTCTTC; d_gene: TRBD2; j_gene: TRBJ2-1; abundance: NA; v_gene: TRBV7-2
CDR3aa: CASGLIGGGNTIYF; CDR3nt: TGTGCTAGTGGTTTGATAGGGGGTGGAAACACCATATATTTT; d_gene: NA; j_gene: TRBJ1-3; abundance: NA; v_gene: TRBV12-5
CDR3aa: CASSISGEGYEQYF; CDR3nt: TGTGCCAGTAGTATTAGCGGAGAAGGCTACGAGCAGTACTTC; d_gene: NA; j_gene: TRBJ2-7; abundance: NA; v_gene: TRBV19
CDR3aa: CASSVVGTGTGELFF; CDR3nt: TGTGCCAGCAGCGTAGTTGGTACAGGCACCGGGGAGCTGTTTTTT; d_gene: NA; j_gene: TRBJ2-2; abundance: NA; v_gene: TRBV9
CDR3aa: CASSQWVGVSQENIQYF; CDR3nt: TGCGCCAGCAGCCAATGGGTGGGAGTGAGCCAGGAAAACATTCAGTACTTC; d_gene: NA; j_gene: TRBJ2-4; abundance: NA; v_gene: TRBV4-3
CDR3aa: CASSPRSCPQHF; CDR3nt: TGTGCCAGCAGCCCCCGGAGTTGTCCCCAGCATTTT; d_gene: NA; j_gene: TRBJ1-5; abundance: NA; v_gene: TRBV6-4
CDR3aa: CASQTVHSYEQYF; CDR3nt: TGTGCCAGCCAGACAGTCCACTCCTACGAGCAGTACTTC; d_gene: NA; j_gene: TRBJ2-7; abundance: NA; v_gene: TRBV2
CDR3aa: CASSAPTGGFHYGYTF; CDR3nt: TGTGCCAGCAGCGCCCCGACAGGGGGCTTCCACTATGGCTACACCTTC; d_gene: TRBD1; j_gene: TRBJ1-2; abundance: NA; v_gene: TRBV9
CDR3aa: CASSLGRVGGYTF; CDR3nt: TGTGCCAGCAGCTTAGGACGGGTGGGTGGCTACACCTTC; d_gene: NA; j_gene: TRBJ1-2; abundance: NA; v_gene: TRBV7-8
CDR3aa: CASSLLGKRTYEQYF; CDR3nt: TGTGCCAGCAGCTTATTGGGCAAAAGGACCTACGAGCAGTACTTC; d_gene: NA; j_gene: TRBJ2-7; abundance: few; v_gene: TRBV7-2
CDR3aa: CASRQGHQPQHF; CDR3nt: TGTGCCAGTAGGCAGGGGCATCAGCCCCAGCATTTT; d_gene: NA; j_gene: TRBJ1-5; abundance: few; v_gene: TRBV19
CDR3aa: CASALGGDSYNEQFF; CDR3nt: TGTGCCAGCGCCCTAGGGGGGGACTCCTACAATGAGCAGTTCTTC; d_gene: NA; j_gene: TRBJ2-1; abundance: NA; v_gene: TRBV19
CDR3aa: CASSRGPGDTEAFF; CDR3nt: TGTGCCAGCAGCCGAGGACCGGGGGACACTGAAGCTTTCTTT; d_gene: NA; j_gene: TRBJ1-1; abundance: NA; v_gene: TRBV5-6
CDR3aa: CASSVGIQTSTDTQYF; CDR3nt: TGTGCCAGCAGCGTAGGCATCCAGACTAGCACAGATACGCAGTATTTT; d_gene: NA; j_gene: TRBJ2-3; abundance: once; v_gene: TRBV9
CDR3aa: CASSTRGGVYNEQFF; CDR3nt: TGTGCCAGTAGTACCCGGGGGGGCGTCTACAATGAGCAGTTCTTC; d_gene: TRBD2; j_gene: TRBJ2-1; abundance: NA; v_gene: TRBV19
CDR3aa: CSSSLVGGGRGGDTQYF; CDR3nt: TGTTCCAGCAGCTTAGTGGGCGGCGGGAGAGGAGGAGATACGCAGTATTTT; d_gene: TRBD2; j_gene: TRBJ2-3; abundance: NA; v_gene: TRBV7-9
CDR3aa: CASSYSSGGPQETQYF; CDR3nt: TGTGCCAGCAGCTACAGCAGCGGGGGACCCCAGGAGACCCAGTACTTC; d_gene: TRBD2; j_gene: TRBJ2-5; abundance: NA; v_gene: TRBV5-6
CDR3aa: CASSLTGYEDTEAFF; CDR3nt: TGTGCCAGCAGCTTGACAGGGTATGAGGACACTGAAGCTTTCTTT; d_gene: NA; j_gene: TRBJ1-1; abundance: few; v_gene: TRBV5-6
CDR3aa: CASSYEPGEAFF; CDR3nt: TGTGCCAGCAGTTACGAACCAGGTGAAGCTTTCTTT; d_gene: NA; j_gene: TRBJ1-1; abundance: NA; v_gene: TRBV6-5
CDR3aa: CASSRGITYNEQFF; CDR3nt: TGTGCCAGCAGTAGGGGGATTACGTACAATGAGCAGTTCTTC; d_gene: NA; j_gene: TRBJ2-1; abundance: NA; v_gene: TRBV2
CDR3aa: CASGAAAGGYNEQFF; CDR3nt: TGTGCCAGCGGAGCGGCGGCGGGAGGGTACAATGAGCAGTTCTTC; d_gene: TRBD2; j_gene: TRBJ2-1; abundance: NA; v_gene: TRBV6-4
CDR3aa: CASSLVTGEAFF; CDR3nt: TGTGCCAGCAGCTTAGTTACAGGGGAAGCTTTCTTT; d_gene: NA; j_gene: TRBJ1-1; abundance: few; v_gene: TRBV11-1
CDR3aa: CASSLAAGGRETQYF; CDR3nt: TGCGCCAGCAGCTTGGCAGCGGGGGGGCGTGAGACCCAGTACTTC; d_gene: TRBD2; j_gene: TRBJ2-5; abundance: NA; v_gene: TRBV5-1
CDR3aa: CSARPERQSNYGYTF; CDR3nt: TGCAGCGCCCGACCCGAAAGACAGAGTAACTATGGCTACACCTTC; d_gene: NA; j_gene: TRBJ1-2; abundance: NA; v_gene: TRBV29-1
CDR3aa: CATETTGRTEAFF; CDR3nt: TGTGCCACCGAAACGACAGGTCGCACTGAAGCTTTCTTT; d_gene: NA; j_gene: TRBJ1-1; abundance: NA; v_gene: TRBV19
CDR3aa: CASSAYPYGHSGYTF; CDR3nt: TGTGCCAGCAGTGCTTACCCTTACGGACACAGCGGCTACACCTTC; d_gene: NA; j_gene: TRBJ1-2; abundance: NA; v_gene: TRBV6-1